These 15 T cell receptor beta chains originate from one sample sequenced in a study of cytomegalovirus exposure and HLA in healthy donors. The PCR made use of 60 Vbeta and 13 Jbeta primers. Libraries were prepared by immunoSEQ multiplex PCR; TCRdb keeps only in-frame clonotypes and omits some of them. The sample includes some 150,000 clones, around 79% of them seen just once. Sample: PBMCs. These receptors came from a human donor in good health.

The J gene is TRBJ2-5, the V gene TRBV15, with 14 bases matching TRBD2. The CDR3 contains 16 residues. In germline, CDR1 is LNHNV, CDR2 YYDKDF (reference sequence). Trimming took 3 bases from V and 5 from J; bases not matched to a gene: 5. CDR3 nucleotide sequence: TGTGCCACCAGCAGGACTAGCGGGAGGGCGGGGGAGACCCAGTACTTC. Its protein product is CATSRTSGRAGETQYF.

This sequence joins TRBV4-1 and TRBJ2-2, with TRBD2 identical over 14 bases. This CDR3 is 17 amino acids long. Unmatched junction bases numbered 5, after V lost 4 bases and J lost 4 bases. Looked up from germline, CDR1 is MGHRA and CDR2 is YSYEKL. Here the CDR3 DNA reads TGCGCCAGCAGCCCCAGACTAGCGGGAGGGTCCACCGGGGAGCTGTTTTTT. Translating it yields CASSPRLAGGSTGELFF.

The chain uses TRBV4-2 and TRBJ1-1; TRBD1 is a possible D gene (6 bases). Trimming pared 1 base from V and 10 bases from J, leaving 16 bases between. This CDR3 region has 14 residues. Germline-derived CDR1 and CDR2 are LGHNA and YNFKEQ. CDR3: CASSQGIEQGTAFF. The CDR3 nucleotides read TGTGCCAGCAGCCAAGGAATCGAGCAGGGGACAGCTTTCTTT.

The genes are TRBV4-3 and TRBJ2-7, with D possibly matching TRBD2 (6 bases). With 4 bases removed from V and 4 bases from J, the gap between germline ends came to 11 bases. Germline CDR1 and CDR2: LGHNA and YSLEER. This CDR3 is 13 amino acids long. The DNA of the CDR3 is TGCGCCAGCAGCCCAGACCGGGGGTACGAGCAGTACTTC. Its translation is CASSPDRGYEQYF.

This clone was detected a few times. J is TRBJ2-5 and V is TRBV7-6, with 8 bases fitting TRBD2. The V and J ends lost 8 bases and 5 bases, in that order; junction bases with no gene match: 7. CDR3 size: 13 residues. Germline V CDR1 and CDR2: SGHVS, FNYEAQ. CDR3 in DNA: TGTGCCAGCCGGGGTAGCGGGGCGGAGACCCAGTACTTC. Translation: CASRGSGAETQYF.

CDR3 bases: TGTGCCAGCAGCCTCCGGGGGGGGGCTGACTCTGGGGCCAACGTCCTGACTTTC. Translation: CASSLRGGADSGANVLTF. The chain recombines TRBV7-6 with TRBJ2-6; 8 nucleotides align to TRBD2. From germline, CDR1 is SGHVS and CDR2 FNYEAQ. V trimming: 5 bases; J trimming: 0 bases; junction bases outside the gene matches: 9. This CDR3 spans 18 amino acids.

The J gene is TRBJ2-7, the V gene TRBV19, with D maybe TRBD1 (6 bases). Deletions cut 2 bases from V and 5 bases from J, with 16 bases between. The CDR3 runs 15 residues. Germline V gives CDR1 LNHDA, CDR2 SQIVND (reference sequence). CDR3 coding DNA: TGTGCCAGTAGTATATCGATGCGACAGGTCCACGAGCAGTACTTC. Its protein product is CASSISMRQVHEQYF.

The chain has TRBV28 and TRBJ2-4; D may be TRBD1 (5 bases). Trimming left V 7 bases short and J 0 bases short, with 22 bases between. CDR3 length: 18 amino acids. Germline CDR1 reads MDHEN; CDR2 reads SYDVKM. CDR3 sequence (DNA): TGTGCCAGCACTGACAGCGCCCTAGGTTATATAGCCAAAAACATTCAGTACTTC. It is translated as CASTDSALGYIAKNIQYF.

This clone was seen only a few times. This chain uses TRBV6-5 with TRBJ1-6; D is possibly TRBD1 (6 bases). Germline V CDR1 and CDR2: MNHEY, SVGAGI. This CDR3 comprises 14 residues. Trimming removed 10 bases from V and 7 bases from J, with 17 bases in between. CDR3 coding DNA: TGTGCCACCTCCTACAGGGTGGGGAATTCACCCCTCCACTTT. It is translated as CATSYRVGNSPLHF.

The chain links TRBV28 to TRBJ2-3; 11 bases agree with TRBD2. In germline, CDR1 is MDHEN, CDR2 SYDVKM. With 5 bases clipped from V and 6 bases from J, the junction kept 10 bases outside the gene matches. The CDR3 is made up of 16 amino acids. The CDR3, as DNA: TGTGCCAGCAGTCCGCTACTAGCGGGGGCGACTGATACGCAGTATTTT. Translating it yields CASSPLLAGATDTQYF. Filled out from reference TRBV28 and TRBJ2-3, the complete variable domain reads DVKVTQSSRYLVKRTGEKVFLECVQDMDHENMFWYRQDPGLGLRLIYFSYDVKMKEKGDIPEGYSVSREKKERFSLILESASTNQTSMYLCASSPLLAGATDTQYFGPGTRLTVL.

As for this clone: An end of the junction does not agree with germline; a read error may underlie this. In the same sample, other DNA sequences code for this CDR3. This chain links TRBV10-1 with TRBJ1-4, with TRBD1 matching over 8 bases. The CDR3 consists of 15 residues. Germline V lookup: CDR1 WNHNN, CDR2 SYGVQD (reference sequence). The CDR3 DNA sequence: TGCGCCGGACACGACAGGGGATCGACTAATGAAAAACTGTTCTTT. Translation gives CAGHDRGSTNEKLFF.

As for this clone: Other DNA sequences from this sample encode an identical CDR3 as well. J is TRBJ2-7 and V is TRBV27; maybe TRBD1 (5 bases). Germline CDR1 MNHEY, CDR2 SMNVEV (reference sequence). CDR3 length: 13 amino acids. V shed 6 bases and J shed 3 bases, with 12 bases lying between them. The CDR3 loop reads CASSLKDNYEQYF. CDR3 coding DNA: TGTGCCAGCAGCCTCAAGGACAACTACGAGCAGTACTTC.

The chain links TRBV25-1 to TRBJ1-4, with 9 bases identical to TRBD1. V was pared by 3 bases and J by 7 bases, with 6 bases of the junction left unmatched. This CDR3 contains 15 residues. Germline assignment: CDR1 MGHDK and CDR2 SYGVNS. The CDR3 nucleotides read TGTGCCAGCAGTGATCTACAGGGGGCGCGTGAAAAACTGTTTTTT. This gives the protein CASSDLQGAREKLFF.

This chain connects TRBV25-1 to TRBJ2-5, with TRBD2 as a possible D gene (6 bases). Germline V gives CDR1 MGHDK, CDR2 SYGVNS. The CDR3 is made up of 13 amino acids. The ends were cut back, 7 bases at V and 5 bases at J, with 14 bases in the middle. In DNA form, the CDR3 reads TGTGCCAGCAACCCGGGACTTCGGGAGACCCAGTACTTC. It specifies CASNPGLRETQYF.

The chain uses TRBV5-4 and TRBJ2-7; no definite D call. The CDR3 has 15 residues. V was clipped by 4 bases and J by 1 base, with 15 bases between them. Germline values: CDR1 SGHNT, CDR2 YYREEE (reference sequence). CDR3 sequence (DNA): TGTGCCAGCAGCCCCTCCCTGGGCGCTTCCTACGAGCAGTACTTC. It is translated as CASSPSLGASYEQYF.